The TCR beta chain described here comes from a study of cytomegalovirus exposure and HLA in healthy donors. Study-level points and caveats: There were some public TCRs occurring in many donors, but most TCR sequences were rare. Associated with cytomegalovirus, according to the listing, were 170 or so TCR beta chains.

Worth noting for this clone: The antigen is undetermined.

Assay: immunoSEQ multiplex PCR; the TCRdb copy retains only in-frame clones and omits some. The profile shows 70,000 to 75,000 clones, 85% to 95% of them singletons. This TCR derives from a man between 18 and 29 years old in good health and CMV-seropositive. Source material: PBMCs.

The CDR3 DNA follows: TGTGCCAGCGGGGACAGGGCAGGTGAGCAGTACTTC. Its translation is CASGDRAGEQYF. The chain joins TRBV6-5 to TRBJ2-7, with 9 bases identical to TRBD1. Germline loops: CDR1 MNHEY, CDR2 SVGAGI. After removal of 8 bases from V and 7 bases from J, the junction contained 6 bases not matched to a gene. CDR3 size: 12 residues.